The sequence of this T cell receptor (beta chain) was determined in a study of blood T cell repertoires in COVID-19. Study-wide background: Both acute and convalescent COVID-19 samples were obtained from the United States, Italy and Spain. Sources were T cells, B-cell-depleted T cells, or PBMCs; the material itself was cDNA or gDNA.

In the source study's methods: Amplification of reference gene primers was used by the study to estimate nucleated cell counts. Clones were read by immunoSEQ multiplex PCR, and TCRdb kept only the in-frame ones, dropping some. For V, J and clone size, that table is used; D and trimming come from the DNA. Of a few hundred thousand clones in the sample, roughly 83% were seen once. This CDR3 comprises 16 residues. V was clipped by 3 bases and J by 1 base; unmatched bases: 4. Germline assignment: CDR1 DFQATT and CDR2 SNEGSKA (reference sequence). The source material was peripheral blood. V is TRBV20-1 and J is TRBJ2-1; 12 bases are shared with TRBD2. The receptor comes from a woman aged 45-65 years with acute or convalescent COVID-19. The CDR3 coding sequence is TGCAGTGCTAGTCACACTAGCGGGAGGTCCTACAATGAGCAGTTCTTC. It specifies CSASHTSGRSYNEQFF.